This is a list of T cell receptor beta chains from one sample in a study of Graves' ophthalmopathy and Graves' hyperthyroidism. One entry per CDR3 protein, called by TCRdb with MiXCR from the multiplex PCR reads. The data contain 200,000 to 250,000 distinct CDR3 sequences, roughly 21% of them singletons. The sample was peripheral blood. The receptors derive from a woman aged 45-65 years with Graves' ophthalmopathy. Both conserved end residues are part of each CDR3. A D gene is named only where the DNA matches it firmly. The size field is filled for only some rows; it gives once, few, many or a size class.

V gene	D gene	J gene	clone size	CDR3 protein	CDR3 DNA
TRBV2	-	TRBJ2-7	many	CASRQGGYEQYF	TGTGCCAGCAGGCAGGGGGGCTACGAGCAGTACTTC
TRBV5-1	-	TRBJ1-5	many	CASSLGVPGQPQHF	TGCGCCAGCAGCTTGGGGGTGCCAGGCCAGCCCCAGCATTTT
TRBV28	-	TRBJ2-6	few	CASSSPSWGRTGANVLTF	TGTGCCAGCAGCTCTCCCTCATGGGGTAGGACTGGGGCCAACGTCCTGACTTTC
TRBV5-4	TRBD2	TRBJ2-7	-	CASSLALAGWDSYEQYF	TGTGCCAGCAGCTTGGCCCTAGCGGGATGGGACTCCTACGAGCAGTACTTC
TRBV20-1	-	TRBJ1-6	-	CSGRGGEGKYNSPLYF	TGCAGTGGTAGGGGGGGGGAGGGAAAATATAATTCACCCCTCTACTTT
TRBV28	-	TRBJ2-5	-	CASSPPGVGETQYF	TGTGCCAGCAGTCCTCCCGGGGTGGGGGAGACCCAGTACTTC
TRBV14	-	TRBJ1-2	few	CASSRYRSDGYTF	TGTGCCAGCAGCCGTTACAGGTCCGATGGCTACACCTTC
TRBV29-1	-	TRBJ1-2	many	CSVVTAFGYGYTF	TGCAGCGTTGTGACAGCCTTTGGCTATGGCTACACCTTC
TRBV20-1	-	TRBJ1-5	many	CSARLPGTSSWGNQPQHF	TGCAGTGCTAGACTACCCGGGACTTCATCGTGGGGCAATCAGCCCCAGCATTTT
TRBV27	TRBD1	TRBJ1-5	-	CASSLSGQGHQPQHF	TGTGCCAGCAGTTTATCGGGACAGGGCCATCAGCCCCAGCATTTT
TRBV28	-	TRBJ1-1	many	CASSSAGHSAMNTEAFF	TGTGCCAGCAGCTCGGCGGGGCACTCGGCTATGAACACTGAAGCTTTCTTT
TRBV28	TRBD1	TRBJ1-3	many	CASSLWQGVGNTIYF	TGTGCCAGCAGTTTGTGGCAGGGGGTAGGAAACACCATATATTTT
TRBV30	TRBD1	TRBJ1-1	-	CAWSRQTGLTEAFF	TGTGCCTGGAGCCGACAGACAGGGCTCACTGAAGCTTTCTTT
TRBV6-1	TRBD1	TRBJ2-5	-	CAWGQGGTETQYF	TGTGCCTGGGGACAGGGAGGAACAGAGACCCAGTACTTC
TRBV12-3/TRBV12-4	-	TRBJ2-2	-	CASSTGDPNTGELFF	TGTGCCAGCAGCACGGGGGACCCGAACACCGGGGAGCTGTTTTTT
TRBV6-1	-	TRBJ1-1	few	CASSGRNGRWANAFF	TGTGCCAGCAGTGGCAGAAATGGGCGTTGGGCGAATGCTTTCTTT
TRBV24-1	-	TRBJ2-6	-	CATSDPSGANVLTF	TGTGCCACCAGTGACCCCTCTGGGGCCAACGTCCTGACTTTC
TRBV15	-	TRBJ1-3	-	CATSLGPSGLKGNTIYF	TGTGCCACCAGTCTAGGGCCGTCCGGACTTAAGGGAAACACCATATATTTT
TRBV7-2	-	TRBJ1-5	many	CASSLTREQPQHF	TGTGCCAGCAGCTTAACCCGTGAGCAGCCCCAGCATTTT
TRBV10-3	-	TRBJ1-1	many	CAISARENTEAFF	TGTGCCATCAGTGCCAGGGAGAACACTGAAGCTTTCTTT
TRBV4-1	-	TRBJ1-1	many	CASSQFMSLILNTEAFF	TGCGCCAGCAGCCAATTTATGTCCCTCATACTGAACACTGAAGCTTTCTTT
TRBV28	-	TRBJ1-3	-	CASSFSTASGNTIYF	TGTGCCAGCAGTTTTTCGACAGCCTCTGGAAACACCATATATTTT
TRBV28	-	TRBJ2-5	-	CASSFGGGKKTQYF	TGTGCCAGCAGTTTTGGGGGCGGAAAGAAGACCCAGTACTTC
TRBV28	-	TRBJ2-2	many	CASAYRIGELFF	TGTGCCAGCGCCTATCGAATCGGGGAGCTGTTTTTT
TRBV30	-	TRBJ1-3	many	CAWSLPPGNTIYF	TGTGCCTGGAGTCTGCCCCCTGGAAACACCATATATTTT
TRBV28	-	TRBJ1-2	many	CASSPGTPQRYYGYTF	TGTGCCAGCAGCCCGGGGACACCCCAGAGGTACTATGGCTACACCTTC
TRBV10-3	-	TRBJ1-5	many	CAISEGNQPQHF	TGTGCCATCAGTGAGGGGAATCAGCCCCAGCATTTT
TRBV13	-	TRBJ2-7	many	CASSLFAGTYEQYF	TGTGCCAGCAGCTTATTTGCAGGAACCTACGAGCAGTACTTC
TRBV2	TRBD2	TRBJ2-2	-	CASSDGLAAGELFF	TGTGCCAGCAGCGATGGACTAGCGGCCGGGGAGCTGTTTTTT
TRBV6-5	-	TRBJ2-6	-	CASSYGDSGANVLTF	TGTGCCAGCAGTTACGGAGATTCTGGGGCCAACGTCCTGACTTTC
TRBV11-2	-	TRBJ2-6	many	CASSPRVGLGSGANVLTF	TGTGCCAGCAGCCCCAGGGTGGGGCTAGGCTCTGGGGCCAACGTCCTGACTTTC
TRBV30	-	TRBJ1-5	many	CAWSVRSVSNQPQHF	TGTGCCTGGAGTGTACGATCCGTTAGCAATCAGCCCCAGCATTTT
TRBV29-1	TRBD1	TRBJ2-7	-	CSVALLGDSRSEQYF	TGCAGCGTTGCCTTACTTGGGGACAGCAGGAGCGAGCAGTACTTC
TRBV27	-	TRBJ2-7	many	CASRKNIEHHEQYF	TGTGCCAGCAGAAAAAATATTGAGCACCACGAGCAGTACTTC
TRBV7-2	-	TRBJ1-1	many	CASSLFLGAEAFF	TGTGCCAGCAGCTTATTTTTGGGGGCAGAAGCTTTCTTT
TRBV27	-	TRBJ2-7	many	CASSLWGSAASSYEQYF	TGTGCCAGCAGTTTGTGGGGCTCAGCGGCAAGCTCCTACGAGCAGTACTTC
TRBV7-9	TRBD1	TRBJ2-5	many	CASSLATGGRETQYF	TGTGCCAGCAGCTTAGCTACAGGGGGCCGGGAGACCCAGTACTTC
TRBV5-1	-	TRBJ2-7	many	CASSLEIGGSFHEQYF	TGCGCCAGCAGCTTGGAAATAGGGGGTAGTTTCCACGAGCAGTACTTC
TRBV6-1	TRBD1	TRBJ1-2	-	CASSARQGYYGYTF	TGTGCCAGCAGTGCCCGACAGGGCTACTATGGCTACACCTTC
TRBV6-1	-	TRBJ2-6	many	CASSEMFPGANVLTF	TGTGCCAGCAGTGAAATGTTTCCTGGGGCCAACGTCCTGACTTTC